The 28 T cell receptor beta chains in this list originate from one sample, sequenced in a study of blood T cell dynamics during melanoma immunotherapy. The repertoire was sequenced with immunoSEQ multiplex PCR; TCRdb's copy has only in-frame clones and lacks some. The data show over 8,000 clones, about nine tenths seen once. Time point of the sample: week 3, after first cycle of checkpoint inhibitor. Sequenced here: blood, sampled from a patient treated with checkpoint blockade. The receptors originated from a human donor with melanoma.

The chain joins TRBV11-3 to TRBJ2-1; D unclear. The V and J ends lost 0 bases and 5 bases respectively, with 11 bases between them. This CDR3 contains 15 residues. CDR1 is SGHNT and CDR2 is YENEEA in the germline V gene. DNA for the CDR3: TGTGCCAGCAGCTTAGATCCCCACGCGAACAATGAGCAGTTCTTC. It is translated as CASSLDPHANNEQFF.

This clone is a singleton in its sample. V and J are TRBV4-1 and TRBJ2-3; 10 positions match TRBD2. The trim removed 4 bases at V and 0 bases at J, leaving 4 bases unmatched. The CDR3 totals 16 residues. CDR1 is MGHRA, CDR2 YSYEKL, per germline. The CDR3 DNA follows: TGCGCCAGCAGCCCTAGCGGGAGCTATAGCACAGATACGCAGTATTTT. Translation: CASSPSGSYSTDTQYF.

CDR3 bases: TGTGCCAGCAGCCCCACAGGCGGGAGAGCCGACAATGAGCAGTTCTTC. This encodes CASSPTGGRADNEQFF. The chain has TRBV5-4 and TRBJ2-1; TRBD2 agrees at 7 bases. J lost 5 bases, V lost 4 bases, and 12 bases had no gene match. CDR1 and CDR2 from the germline V gene are SGHNT and YYREEE (reference sequence). The CDR3 runs to 16 residues.

This chain uses TRBV2 with TRBJ2-2, with unresolved D. Germline loops: CDR1 SNHLY, CDR2 FYNNEI. This CDR3 is built from 13 residues. V was pared by 1 base and J by 6 bases, with 6 bases between. CDR3 region: CASSEGLAGELFF. Here the CDR3 DNA reads TGTGCCAGCAGTGAAGGGTTGGCCGGGGAGCTGTTTTTT.

The chain joins TRBV5-1 to TRBJ2-7; D unclear. Trimming removed 0 bases from V and 5 bases from J, with 3 bases in between. In germline, CDR1 is SGHRS, CDR2 YFSETQ. The CDR3 runs 11 residues. DNA of the CDR3: TGCGCCAGCAGCTTGGGGCACGAGCAGTACTTC. The encoded protein is CASSLGHEQYF.

The V and J genes are TRBV14 and TRBJ1-3; D is unresolved. V was trimmed by 1 base and J by 0 bases, leaving 4 bases between them. The germline gives CDR1 SGHDN, CDR2 FVKESK. The CDR3 spans 14 residues. CDR3 in DNA: TGTGCCAGCAGCCAAGCTCTCTCTGGAAACACCATATATTTT. It encodes CASSQALSGNTIYF.

V usage is TRBV4-1 and J usage is TRBJ2-1; D ambiguous. Trimming pared 1 base from V and 4 bases from J, leaving 5 bases between. The CDR3 has 13 amino acids. The V gene's germline CDR1 is MGHRA and CDR2 YSYEKL. CDR3 protein: CASSQGEYNEQFF. The CDR3 coding sequence is TGCGCCAGCAGCCAAGGGGAATACAATGAGCAGTTCTTC.

The chain uses TRBV6-1 and TRBJ1-5; unclear D gene. The CDR3 loop spans 15 amino acids. Per germline, CDR1 MNHNS and CDR2 SASEGT. The germline V and J ends were trimmed by 2 bases and 7 bases, with 15 bases remaining between them. CDR3: CASSEFEGRKQPQHF. The DNA for the CDR3 is TGTGCCAGCAGTGAATTTGAAGGGAGAAAACAGCCCCAGCATTTT.

The CDR3 protein is CASSFQAVPGNTIYF. DNA of the CDR3: TGTGCCAGTAGTTTCCAGGCAGTACCTGGAAACACCATATATTTT. V is TRBV19 and J is TRBJ1-3; D is uncertain. Germline V gene sequence: CDR1 LNHDA, CDR2 SQIVND (reference sequence). The CDR3 sequence is 15 residues long. Trimming pared 5 bases from V and 2 bases from J, leaving 13 bases between.

The V gene is TRBV18, the J gene TRBJ1-3; 10 bases align to TRBD1. The CDR3 runs to 16 residues. In germline, CDR1 is KGHSH, CDR2 LQKENI. V was pared by 6 bases and J by 3 bases, with 8 bases of the junction left unmatched. The CDR3 nucleotides read TGTGCCAGCTCGCAGACAGGGGGCACTGTTGGAAACACCATATATTTT. As protein: CASSQTGGTVGNTIYF.

The rearrangement links TRBV28 to TRBJ1-6, with 7 bases identical to TRBD1. Germline V gene sequence: CDR1 MDHEN, CDR2 SYDVKM. With V trimmed by 0 bases and J by 7 bases, 9 bases remained unmatched. The CDR3 loop spans 17 amino acids. CDR3 residues: CASSLWALGTENSPLHF. The CDR3 bases are TGTGCCAGCAGTTTATGGGCCCTTGGGACAGAGAATTCACCCCTCCACTTT.

This chain connects TRBV6-1 to TRBJ2-1, with D possibly matching TRBD2 (5 bases). This CDR3 is built from 12 residues. Per germline, CDR1 MNHNS and CDR2 SASEGT. V dropped 7 bases and J dropped 8 bases, with 12 bases sitting between them. The CDR3 spells CASTPRGHEQFF. CDR3 bases: TGTGCCAGCACTCCCCGGGGTCATGAGCAGTTCTTC.

In its sample, this clone was seen once. The V and J genes are TRBV5-1 and TRBJ2-1; D gene uncertain. CDR3 length: 14 residues. The V gene lost 1 base and the J gene lost 5 bases, with 10 bases spanning the gap. Germline V gene data show CDR1 as SGHRS and CDR2 as YFSETQ. The CDR3 DNA sequence: TGCGCCAGCAGCTTGCTGGGTACACACAATGAGCAGTTCTTC. This sequence encodes CASSLLGTHNEQFF.

This clone was counted a single time. V usage is TRBV10-3 and J usage is TRBJ1-2, with TRBD1 identical over 12 bases. In germline, CDR1 is ENHRY, CDR2 SYGVKD. There are 15 residues in the CDR3. Unmatched junction bases numbered 7, after V lost 4 bases and J lost 7 bases. CDR3: CAISGDRDRGLGYTF. CDR3 DNA: TGTGCCATCAGTGGTGACCGGGACAGGGGGCTTGGCTACACCTTC.

The chain is built from TRBV4-3 and TRBJ1-2; D unresolved. Germline values: CDR1 LGHNA, CDR2 YSLEER. There are 13 residues in the CDR3. V was trimmed by 0 bases and J by 5 bases, leaving 7 bases between them. The CDR3 protein is CASSQDTRYGYTF. For the CDR3, the DNA is TGCGCCAGCAGCCAAGATACGAGATATGGCTACACCTTC.

V and J are TRBV14 and TRBJ2-3; 14 bases map to TRBD2. J lost 4 bases, V lost 3 bases, and 12 bases had no gene match. CDR3 length: 19 residues. Germline assignment: CDR1 SGHDN and CDR2 FVKESK. This CDR3 reads CASSHGLAGGFPSPDTQYF. CDR3 bases: TGTGCCAGCAGCCACGGACTAGCGGGGGGTTTTCCCTCCCCAGATACGCAGTATTTT.

The V gene is TRBV19, the J gene TRBJ2-1; the match to TRBD2 covers 10 bases. CDR1 and CDR2 (germline): LNHDA, SQIVND (reference sequence). The CDR3 consists of 14 residues. J lost 6 bases, V lost 3 bases, and 2 bases had no gene match. CDR3 loop: CASSISSGGNEQFF. In DNA, the CDR3 is TGTGCCAGTAGTATCTCTAGCGGGGGCAATGAGCAGTTCTTC.

The CDR3 DNA follows: TGTGCCAGCAGTTTTCTTGGGGGACTTGAAGCTTTCTTT. Translation gives CASSFLGGLEAFF. The J gene is TRBJ1-1, the V gene TRBV27, with D perhaps matching TRBD1 (5 bases). The CDR3 runs to 13 residues. Germline CDR1 MNHEY, CDR2 SMNVEV (reference sequence). Trimming left V 3 bases short and J 7 bases short, with 12 bases between.

This clone was seen once. The gene calls are TRBV27 and TRBJ2-1; 7 nucleotides match TRBD2. V trimming: 3 bases; J trimming: 13 bases; junction bases outside the gene matches: 3. Per germline, CDR1 MNHEY and CDR2 SMNVEV (reference sequence). The length of the CDR3 is 11 residues. CDR3 protein: CASSLGRGQFF. DNA of the CDR3: TGTGCCAGCAGTTTGGGGAGGGGCCAGTTCTTC.

This clone showed up just once. The chain links TRBV11-2 to TRBJ2-7; D possibly matches TRBD1 or TRBD2 (5 bases each). V lost 5 bases and J 3 bases, leaving 11 bases between the germline ends. Looked up from germline, CDR1 is SGHAT and CDR2 is FQNNGV. The CDR3 length is 13 residues. The CDR3 DNA follows: TGTGCCAGCAGCCCCCGGGGCGACTACGAGCAGTACTTC. It codes for CASSPRGDYEQYF. Full variable domain (rest looked up from reference TRBV11-2 and TRBJ2-7): EAGVAQSPRYKIIEKRQSVAFWCNPISGHATLYWYQQILGQGPKLLIQFQNNGVVDDSQLPKDRFSAERLKGVDSTLKIQPAKLEDSAVYLCASSPRGDYEQYFGPGTRLTVT.

This chain uses TRBV7-2 with TRBJ2-7; the match to TRBD1 covers 7 bases. The germline gives CDR1 SGHTA, CDR2 FQGNSA. This CDR3 is built from 17 residues. V shed 5 bases and J 2 bases; nucleotides not matched to a gene: 15. The CDR3 nucleotides read TGTGCCAGCAGCCCGAGGGCCCAGGGGGAAATAGCCTACGAGCAGTACTTC. It specifies CASSPRAQGEIAYEQYF.

This chain links TRBV27 with TRBJ2-1; 7 bases map to TRBD1. Germline CDR1 MNHEY, CDR2 SMNVEV (reference sequence). The J segment lost 0 bases and the V segment lost 3 bases, leaving 8 bases of the junction unmatched. This CDR3 has 17 amino acids. The CDR3 nucleotides are TGTGCCAGCAGTTTTATAGGGGGCGGAAGCTCCTACAATGAGCAGTTCTTC. Translating gives CASSFIGGGSSYNEQFF.

The gene calls are TRBV7-2 and TRBJ1-5; a weak D match, TRBD1 (6 bases). This CDR3 has 13 amino acids. V gave up 5 bases and J gave up 6 bases, with 11 bases separating them. Germline-derived CDR1 and CDR2 are SGHTA and FQGNSA. The CDR3, as DNA: TGTGCCAGCAGCGGAGGGGGAATTCAGCCCCAGCATTTT. Protein sequence: CASSGGGIQPQHF.

The rearrangement links TRBV7-2 to TRBJ2-7, with D perhaps matching TRBD1 or TRBD2 (5 bases each). The germline V and J ends were trimmed by 5 bases and 4 bases, with 18 bases remaining between them. Germline V gives CDR1 SGHTA, CDR2 FQGNSA. This CDR3 is built from 15 residues. Here the CDR3 DNA reads TGTGCCAGCAGCCCGGGGACCCGGTCACTTTACGAGCAGTACTTC. Translation: CASSPGTRSLYEQYF.

In its sample, this clone was seen a few times. The chain recombines TRBV7-9 with TRBJ1-5; D ambiguous. Germline CDR1 SEHNR, CDR2 FQNEAQ (reference sequence). V lost 1 base to trimming and J lost 0 bases, with 7 bases between them. CDR3 length equals 15 residues. In nucleotides, the CDR3 is TGTGCCAGCAGCTTAGAGGGAAGTAGCAATCAGCCCCAGCATTTT. Translating it yields CASSLEGSSNQPQHF.

V and J are TRBV6-5 and TRBJ2-1; D is possibly TRBD1 (6 bases). This CDR3 spans 14 amino acids. Germline values: CDR1 MNHEY, CDR2 SVGAGI. Trimming took off 10 bases at V and 1 base at J, with 14 bases between the two ends. The CDR3 DNA sequence: TGTGCCATCAAGGCTACAGGGTCCTACAATGAGCAGTTCTTC. Protein product: CAIKATGSYNEQFF.

The rearrangement uses TRBV25-1 and TRBJ2-5; TRBD1 aligns across 8 bases. The trim removed 3 bases at V and 5 bases at J, leaving 11 bases unmatched. CDR3 size: 16 residues. Germline V CDR1 and CDR2: MGHDK, SYGVNS. As DNA, the CDR3 is TGTGCCAGCAGTGACCATACAGGGGGGTCCTGGGAGACCCAGTACTTC. Translating it yields CASSDHTGGSWETQYF.

The rearrangement uses TRBV7-6 and TRBJ2-5, with 7 nucleotides matching TRBD1. This CDR3 has 13 residues. V gave up 5 bases and J gave up 4 bases; unmatched junction bases: 4. Germline values: CDR1 SGHVS, CDR2 FNYEAQ. CDR3 bases: TGTGCCAGCAGCATAAACAGGGGAGAGACCCAGTACTTC. Protein sequence: CASSINRGETQYF.